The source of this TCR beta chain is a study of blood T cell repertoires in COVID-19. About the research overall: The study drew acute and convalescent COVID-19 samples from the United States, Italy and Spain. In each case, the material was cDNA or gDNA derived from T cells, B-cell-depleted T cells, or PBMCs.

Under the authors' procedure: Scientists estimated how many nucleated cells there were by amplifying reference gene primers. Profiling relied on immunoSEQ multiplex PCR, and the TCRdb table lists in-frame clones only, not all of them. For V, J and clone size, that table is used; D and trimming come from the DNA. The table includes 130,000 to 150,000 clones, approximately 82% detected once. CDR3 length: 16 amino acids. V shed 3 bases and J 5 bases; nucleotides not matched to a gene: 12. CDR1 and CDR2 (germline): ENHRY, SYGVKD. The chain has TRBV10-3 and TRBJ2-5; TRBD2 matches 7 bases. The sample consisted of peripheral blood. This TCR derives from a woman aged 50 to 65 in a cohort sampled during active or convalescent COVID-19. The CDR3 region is CAISDQGSGPRETQYF. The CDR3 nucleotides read TGTGCCATCAGTGACCAAGGTAGCGGGCCGCGGGAGACCCAGTACTTC.